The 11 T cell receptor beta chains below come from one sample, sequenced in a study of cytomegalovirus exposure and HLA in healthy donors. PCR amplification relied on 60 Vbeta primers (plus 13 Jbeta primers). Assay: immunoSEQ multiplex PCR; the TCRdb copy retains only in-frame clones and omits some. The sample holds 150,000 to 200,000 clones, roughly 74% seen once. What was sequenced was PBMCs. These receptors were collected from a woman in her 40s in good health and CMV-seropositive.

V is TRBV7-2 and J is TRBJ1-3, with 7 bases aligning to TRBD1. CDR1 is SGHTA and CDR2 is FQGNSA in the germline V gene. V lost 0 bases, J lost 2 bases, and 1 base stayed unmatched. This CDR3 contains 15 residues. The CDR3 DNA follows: TGTGCCAGCAGCTTAGCCGACAGGGCTGGAAACACCATATATTTT. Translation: CASSLADRAGNTIYF.

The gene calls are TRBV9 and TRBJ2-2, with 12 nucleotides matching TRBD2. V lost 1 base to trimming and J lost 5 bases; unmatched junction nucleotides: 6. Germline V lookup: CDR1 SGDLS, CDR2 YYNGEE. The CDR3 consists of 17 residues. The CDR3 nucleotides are TGTGCCAGCAGCGTAAGACAAGGGACTAGCGGGACCGGGGAGCTGTTTTTT. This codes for CASSVRQGTSGTGELFF.

Here the CDR3 DNA reads TGTGCCAGTAGTACCCCACGGGGTACCTATGGCTACACCTTC. Translation: CASSTPRGTYGYTF. This chain connects TRBV19 to TRBJ1-2; no reliable D call. Trimming left V 4 bases short and J 4 bases short, with 13 bases between. This CDR3 has 14 amino acids. Germline values: CDR1 LNHDA, CDR2 SQIVND (reference sequence).

The CDR3 reads CASSLSGTAYEQYF. As DNA, the CDR3 is TGTGCCAGCTCACTTTCCGGGACAGCCTACGAGCAGTACTTC. The V gene is TRBV18, the J gene TRBJ2-7; 7 bases are a match to TRBD1. Germline V lookup: CDR1 KGHSH, CDR2 LQKENI. After removal of 4 bases from V and 2 bases from J, the junction contained 5 bases not matched to a gene. The CDR3 extends over 14 amino acids.

The CDR3 protein is CASTASGRTDTQYF. The CDR3 bases are TGTGCCAGCACTGCTAGCGGACGCACAGATACGCAGTATTTT. V usage is TRBV9 and J usage is TRBJ2-3; TRBD2 agrees at 7 bases. V lost 6 bases to trimming and J lost 1 base; unmatched junction nucleotides: 5. The CDR3 has 14 residues. CDR1 and CDR2 from the germline V gene are SGDLS and YYNGEE.

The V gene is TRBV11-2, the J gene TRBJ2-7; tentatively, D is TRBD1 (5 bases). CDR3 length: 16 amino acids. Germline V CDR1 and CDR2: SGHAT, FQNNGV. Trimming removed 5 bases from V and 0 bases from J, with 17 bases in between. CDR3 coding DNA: TGTGCCAGCAGCCCAAATGGGGCAGCCAGCTCCTACGAGCAGTACTTC. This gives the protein CASSPNGAASSYEQYF.

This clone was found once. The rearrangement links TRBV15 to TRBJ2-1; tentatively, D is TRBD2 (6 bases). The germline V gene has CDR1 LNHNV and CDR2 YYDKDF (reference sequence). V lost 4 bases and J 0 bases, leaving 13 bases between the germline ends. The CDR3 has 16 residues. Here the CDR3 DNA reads TGTGCCACCAGCAAACAACTCGGGGGCTCCTACAATGAGCAGTTCTTC. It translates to CATSKQLGGSYNEQFF.

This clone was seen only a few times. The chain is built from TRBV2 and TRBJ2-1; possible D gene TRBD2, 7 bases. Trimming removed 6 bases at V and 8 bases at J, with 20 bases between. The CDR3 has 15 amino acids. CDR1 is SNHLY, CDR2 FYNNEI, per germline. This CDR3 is CASRRGGGPADEQFF. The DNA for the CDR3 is TGTGCCAGCAGGAGGGGAGGGGGGCCCGCGGATGAGCAGTTCTTC. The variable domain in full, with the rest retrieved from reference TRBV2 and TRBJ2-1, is EPEVTQTPSHQVTQMGQEVILRCVPISNHLYFYWYRQILGQKVEFLVSFYNNEISEKSEIFDDQFSVERPDGSNFTLKIRSTKLEDSAMYFCASRRGGGPADEQFFGPGTRLTVL.

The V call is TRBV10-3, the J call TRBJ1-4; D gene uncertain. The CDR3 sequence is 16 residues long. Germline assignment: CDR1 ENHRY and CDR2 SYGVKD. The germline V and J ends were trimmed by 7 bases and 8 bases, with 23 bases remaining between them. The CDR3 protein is CAIISPEISRREKLFF. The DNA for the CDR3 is TGTGCCATCATTTCTCCTGAAATCTCAAGGCGGGAAAAACTGTTTTTT.

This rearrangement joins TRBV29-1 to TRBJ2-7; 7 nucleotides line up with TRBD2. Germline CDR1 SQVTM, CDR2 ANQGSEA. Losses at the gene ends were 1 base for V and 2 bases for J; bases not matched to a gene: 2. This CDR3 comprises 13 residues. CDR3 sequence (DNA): TGCAGCGTTGAAGGCGGGGGAGCCTACGAGCAGTACTTC. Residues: CSVEGGGAYEQYF.

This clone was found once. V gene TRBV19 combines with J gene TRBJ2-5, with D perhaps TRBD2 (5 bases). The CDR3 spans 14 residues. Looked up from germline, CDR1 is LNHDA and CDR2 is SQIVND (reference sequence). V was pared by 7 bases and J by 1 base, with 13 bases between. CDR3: CASKGWGVQETQYF. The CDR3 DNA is TGTGCCAGTAAAGGCTGGGGAGTCCAAGAGACCCAGTACTTC. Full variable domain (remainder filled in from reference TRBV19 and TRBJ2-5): DGGITQSPKYLFRKEGQNVTLSCEQNLNHDAMYWYRQDPGQGLRLIYYSQIVNDFQKGDIAEGYSVSREKKESFPLTVTSAQKNPTAFYLCASKGWGVQETQYFGPGTRLLVL.